This T cell receptor beta chain was sequenced for a study of T cell responses to AZD1222 COVID-19 vaccine. CDR3 length equals 10 residues. The germline V and J ends were trimmed by 8 bases and 3 bases, with 3 bases remaining between them. CDR1 and CDR2 (germline): MNHNY, SVGAGI (reference sequence). Data came from immunoSEQ multiplex PCR; TCRdb stores just in-frame clones and leaves some out. This table has more than 130,000 clones, 90% appearing once. This clone has a handful of counts. Sequenced here: peripheral blood, sampled on day 0 of AZD1222 vaccination. This TCR came from an adult in good health. The V call is TRBV6-6, the J call TRBJ2-3; D not certain. The chain's CDR3 is CASGTDTQYF. Written as DNA, the CDR3 is TGTGCCAGCGGGACAGATACGCAGTATTTT.